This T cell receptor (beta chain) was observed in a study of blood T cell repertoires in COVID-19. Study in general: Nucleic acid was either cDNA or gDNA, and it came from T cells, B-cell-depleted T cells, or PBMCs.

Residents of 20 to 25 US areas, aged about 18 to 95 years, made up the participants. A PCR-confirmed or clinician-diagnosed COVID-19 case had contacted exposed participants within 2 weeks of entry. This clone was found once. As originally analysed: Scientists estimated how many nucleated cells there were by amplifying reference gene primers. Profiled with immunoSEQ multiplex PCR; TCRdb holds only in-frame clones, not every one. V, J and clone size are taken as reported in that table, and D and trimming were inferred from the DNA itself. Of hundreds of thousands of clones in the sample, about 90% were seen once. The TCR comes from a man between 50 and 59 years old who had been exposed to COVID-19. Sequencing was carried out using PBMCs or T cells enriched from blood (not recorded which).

The CDR3 reads CASSLTVANYGELFF. The CDR3 nucleotides read TGTGCCAGCAGCTTAACTGTGGCGAACTACGGGGAGCTGTTTTTT. The chain is built from TRBV11-3 and TRBJ2-2; D ambiguous. Between the trimmed V and J ends, which lost 2 bases and 7 bases, there was a span of 14 bases. Germline V CDR1 and CDR2: SGHNT, YENEEA. This CDR3 has 15 amino acids.